Included here is one TCR beta chain sequence, with context. This entry comes from a study of blood T cell repertoires in COVID-19. About the study: Researchers got acute and convalescent COVID-19 samples from the United States, Italy and Spain. PBMCs, B-cell-depleted T cells, or T cells were the source of the cDNA or gDNA that made up the material.

Original processing notes: Reference gene primer amplification in the assay estimated nucleated cell counts. Generated by immunoSEQ multiplex PCR, the TCRdb table keeps only in-frame clones and is missing some. V, J and clone size are taken as reported in that table, and D and trimming were inferred from the DNA itself. The sample holds 240,000 or so clones, less than 90% seen once. Trimming cost V 2 bases and J 1 base, with 12 bases left between them. The CDR3 is 16 residues long. Germline CDR1 reads SGHTA; CDR2 reads FQGNSA. This TCR was recovered from a man in his sixties with acute or convalescent COVID-19. The material sequenced was peripheral blood. This sequence joins TRBV7-2 and TRBJ2-1; TRBD1 might be the D (6 bases). CDR3: CASSLWTDPSYNEQFF. The CDR3 coding sequence is TGTGCCAGCAGCTTATGGACAGACCCTTCCTACAATGAGCAGTTCTTC. The variable domain in full, with the rest retrieved from reference TRBV7-2 and TRBJ2-1, is GAGVSQSPSNKVTEKGKDVELRCDPISGHTALYWYRQSLGQGLEFLIYFQGNSAPDKSGLPSDRFSAERTGGSVSTLTIQRTQQEDSAVYLCASSLWTDPSYNEQFFGPGTRLTVL.